The source of this T cell receptor beta chain is a study of T cell repertoires in cytomegalovirus infection. Turning to the study itself: Recently identified HLA-C-restricted and well-studied HLA-B-restricted CMV epitopes were used. Matching HLA type and CMV infection were both indicated by public TCR beta signatures.

This clonotype was found a few times. Its antigen is undetermined. The V and J ends lost 5 bases and 0 bases, in that order; junction bases with no gene match: 10. Germline CDR1 reads SGHVS; CDR2 reads FNYEAQ. CDR3 size: 18 residues. TCRdb fed the reads into MiXCR, producing one record per CDR3 protein. This sample yields approximately 990,000 distinct CDR3 sequences, of which approximately 30% are seen a single time; 13% belongs to the top ten. The receptor comes from a human donor in good health (CMV status not recorded). Some clones in this sample may be carry-over from other donors' samples. V usage is TRBV7-6 and J usage is TRBJ1-4; 9 bases agree with TRBD1. Sequencing was performed on cultured CD8+ T cells from PBMCs, taken from culture after CMV antigen stimulation. In DNA, the CDR3 is TGTGCCAGCAGCAAAACAGGGGGCTTAACCTCAACTAATGAAAAACTGTTTTTT. Amino acid sequence: CASSKTGGLTSTNEKLFF.